These T cell receptor beta chains were read from a single sample in a study of response to subunit inactivated influenza vaccine. Using its own MiXCR run on the RT-PCR reads, TCRdb lists one record per CDR3 protein. The sample lists more than 200,000 distinct CDR3 sequences, about 12% occurring once. Sequenced material: non-naive T cells sorted from PBMCs, taken less than 15 days before vaccination. The receptors derive from a man aged 45 to 65 who received an inactivated influenza vaccine. The CDR3 runs from the conserved cysteine through the conserved F or W. The D gene is left open where the match is weak. The listing skips clone size in some rows; elsewhere it reads once, few, many or a size class.

v_call,j_call,clone_size,d_call,cdr3_aa,cdr3_nt
TRBV18,TRBJ2-7,NA,TRBD2,CASSLGYAGDRSYEQYF,TGTGCCAGCTCTTTAGGGTATGCGGGAGACCGCTCCTACGAGCAGTACTTC
TRBV5-1,TRBJ1-5,few,TRBD1,CASSLGTGWNQPQHF,TGCGCCAGCAGCCTAGGGACAGGGTGGAATCAGCCCCAGCATTTT
TRBV2,TRBJ2-1,many,TRBD2,CASRVLAGVDNEQFF,TGTGCCAGCAGAGTACTAGCGGGGGTGGACAATGAGCAGTTCTTC
TRBV5-1,TRBJ2-7,NA,NA,CASSPGDLLYEQYF,TGCGCCAGCAGCCCAGGAGATCTCCTCTACGAGCAGTACTTC
TRBV9,TRBJ2-6,many,NA,CASSPSPSGANVLTF,TGTGCCAGCAGCCCTAGTCCGAGTGGGGCCAACGTCCTGACTTTC
TRBV7-2,TRBJ2-5,many,NA,CASSTQAGKETQYF,TGTGCCAGCAGCACACAAGCCGGGAAAGAGACCCAGTACTTC
TRBV5-6,TRBJ2-1,NA,TRBD2,CASSFLATLTSGVGNEQFF,TGTGCCAGCAGCTTTCTAGCAACGCTGACTAGCGGGGTAGGTAATGAGCAGTTCTTC
TRBV5-1,TRBJ2-5,many,TRBD2,CASSSKTSGETQYF,TGCGCCAGCAGCTCGAAGACTAGCGGGGAGACCCAGTACTTC
TRBV7-9,TRBJ2-1,few,NA,CASSLRGTPNEQFF,TGTGCCAGCAGCCTCAGGGGAACTCCCAATGAGCAGTTCTTC
TRBV5-1,TRBJ2-1,few,TRBD1,CASSLAPGGADNEQFF,TGCGCCAGCAGCTTGGCGCCAGGGGGCGCCGACAATGAGCAGTTCTTC
TRBV3-1,TRBJ1-1,NA,NA,CASSQMGPGTNTEAFF,TGTGCCAGCAGCCAAATGGGCCCGGGGACGAACACTGAAGCTTTCTTT
TRBV5-4,TRBJ2-7,few,TRBD1,CASSADRGLYEQCF,TGTGCCAGCAGCGCGGACAGGGGACTCTACGAGCAGTGCTTC
TRBV29-1,TRBJ2-1,many,NA,CSVEPGNNEQFF,TGCAGCGTTGAACCAGGTAACAATGAGCAGTTCTTC
TRBV9,TRBJ2-5,NA,NA,CASSGAEETQYF,TGTGCCAGCAGCGGTGCGGAAGAGACCCAGTACTTC
TRBV20-1,TRBJ2-7,NA,TRBD1,CSARRQGYYEQYF,TGCAGTGCTAGACGACAGGGCTATTACGAGCAGTACTTC
TRBV4-2,TRBJ1-3,few,NA,CASSQDRVESGNTIYF,TGTGCCAGCAGCCAAGACCGGGTAGAGTCTGGAAACACCATATATTTT
TRBV6-1,TRBJ2-1,NA,TRBD1,CASSVRDRNNEQFF,TGTGCCAGCAGTGTCCGGGACAGGAACAATGAGCAGTTCTTC
TRBV11-2,TRBJ2-4,NA,NA,CASSTRGARGGAKNIQYF,TGTGCCAGCAGCACCCGAGGGGCCCGAGGGGGAGCCAAAAACATTCAGTACTTC
TRBV20-1,TRBJ1-1,few,NA,CSAMYTEAFF,TGCAGTGCTATGTACACTGAAGCTTTCTTT
TRBV14,TRBJ2-7,many,NA,CASSRRTSSYEQYF,TGTGCCAGCAGCCGGAGGACATCCTCCTACGAGCAGTACTTC
TRBV20-1,TRBJ2-5,many,TRBD2,CSARDSKAGVGETQYF,TGCAGTGCTAGAGACTCTAAAGCGGGGGTGGGAGAGACCCAGTACTTC
TRBV12-3/TRBV12-4,TRBJ2-7,many,NA,CASSLGREQYF,TGTGCCAGCAGTTTGGGGAGGGAGCAGTACTTC
TRBV6-4,TRBJ2-3,NA,TRBD2,CATSKRGLAQVAQYF,TGTGCCACCTCCAAGCGAGGACTAGCGCAAGTCGCGCAGTATTTT
TRBV7-2,TRBJ1-4,NA,NA,CASSLEGRSNEKLFF,TGTGCCAGCAGCTTAGAGGGACGGAGCAATGAGAAACTGTTTTTT
TRBV5-6,TRBJ2-7,few,TRBD1,CASSRDRVYEQYF,TGTGCCAGCAGCCGGGACAGGGTTTACGAGCAGTACTTC
TRBV20-1,TRBJ2-1,NA,NA,CSARQDHEQFF,TGCAGTGCTCGACAGGACCATGAGCAGTTCTTC
TRBV18,TRBJ2-2,many,NA,CASSRERTGELFF,TGTGCCAGCTCACGGGAGCGTACCGGGGAGCTGTTTTTT
TRBV12-3/TRBV12-4,TRBJ2-7,few,TRBD2,CASSRALAGLYEQYF,TGTGCCAGCAGCCGAGCACTAGCGGGACTCTACGAGCAGTACTTC
TRBV6-1,TRBJ2-1,NA,TRBD2,CASSSKGLAGGAYNEQFF,TGTGCCAGCAGTAGTAAGGGACTAGCGGGAGGCGCCTACAATGAGCAGTTCTTC
TRBV7-2,TRBJ2-3,many,NA,CASSLAPGAVTDTQYF,TGTGCCAGCAGCTTAGCCCCGGGGGCCGTAACAGATACGCAGTATTTT
TRBV28,TRBJ1-5,NA,TRBD1,CASTPGGLQHF,TGTGCCAGCACCCCAGGGGGGCTCCAGCATTTT
TRBV7-8,TRBJ2-1,many,NA,CASSNDGLSLRNEQFF,TGTGCCAGCAGCAACGACGGACTTTCATTGAGGAATGAGCAGTTCTTC
TRBV2,TRBJ2-5,many,NA,CASSERQASWETQYF,TGTGCCAGCAGTGAACGTCAGGCTTCGTGGGAGACCCAGTACTTC
TRBV4-1,TRBJ2-5,few,NA,CASSPYRLQETQYF,TGCGCCAGCAGCCCATACCGACTGCAAGAGACCCAGTACTTC
TRBV24-1,TRBJ1-1,NA,TRBD1,CATRGGETEAFF,TGTGCCACCAGAGGGGGCGAGACTGAAGCTTTCTTT
TRBV7-3,TRBJ2-1,few,NA,CASRGEDQSSYNEQFF,TGTGCCAGCAGGGGTGAGGACCAGTCCTCCTACAATGAGCAGTTCTTC
TRBV6-1,TRBJ1-2,many,NA,CASSPHGSNYGYTF,TGTGCCAGCAGTCCCCACGGATCGAACTATGGCTACACCTTC
TRBV28,TRBJ1-5,NA,TRBD1,CASSLATGGYQPQHF,TGTGCCAGCAGTTTGGCTACAGGGGGGTATCAGCCCCAGCATTTT
TRBV20-1,TRBJ2-7,few,TRBD1,CSARGDRASEQYF,TGCAGTGCTAGAGGGGACAGGGCCTCCGAGCAGTACTTC
TRBV3-1,TRBJ2-1,few,TRBD2,CASSRGLGINNEQFF,TGTGCCAGCAGCCGGGGACTAGGCATTAACAATGAGCAGTTCTTC
TRBV6-5,TRBJ1-6,NA,NA,CASSTRAQDSPLHF,TGTGCCAGCAGTACCCGAGCCCAGGATTCACCCCTCCACTTT
TRBV6-2/TRBV6-3,TRBJ2-6,NA,NA,CASRCLGRTSGANVLTF,TGTGCCAGCAGATGCCTGGGACGGACCTCTGGGGCCAACGTCCTGACTTTC
TRBV20-1,TRBJ2-5,many,NA,CSAHRDTETQYF,TGCAGTGCCCACCGGGACACTGAGACCCAGTACTTC
TRBV20-1,TRBJ1-6,NA,NA,CSARNQGGGSPLHF,TGCAGTGCCAGGAACCAGGGAGGTGGTTCACCCCTCCACTTT
TRBV6-2/TRBV6-3,TRBJ2-3,few,NA,CASIRDSTDTQYF,TGTGCCAGTATTCGGGACAGCACAGATACGCAGTATTTT
TRBV7-2,TRBJ1-2,many,NA,CASSLGKGYTF,TGTGCCAGCAGCTTGGGGAAAGGCTACACCTTC